The T cell receptor (beta chain) under discussion was sequenced for a study of radiotherapy plus CTLA-4 blockade in lung cancer. As for the study in general: In about 20% of patients, objective responses were seen; 25% to 40% had disease control.

Overall study findings and caveats: In blood, early T cell clone dynamics reportedly predicted response best, together with interferon-beta. Some TCR clones had been derived from tumors. These clones expanded in peripheral blood after radiotherapy plus ipilimumab.

This clone was seen a single time. Its antigen is not known. Looked up from germline, CDR1 is GTSNPN and CDR2 is SVGIG (reference sequence). Trimming took 5 bases from V and 5 from J; bases not matched to a gene: 9. The CDR3 contains 14 residues. Each patient with chemo-refractory metastatic non-small-cell lung cancer was treated with focal radiation plus CTLA-4 blockade using ipilimumab. TCRdb's copy holds only in-frame clones and misses some; the assay was immunoSEQ multiplex PCR. Among over 60,000 clones listed, roughly 91% were seen once. The sequencing used peripheral blood, collected from a patient treated with radiotherapy plus ipilimumab. This clonotype originated in a human donor with non-small cell lung cancer that progressed on radiotherapy plus ipilimumab. The gene calls are TRBV30 and TRBJ1-1, with 9 bases that match TRBD1. The DNA for the CDR3 is TGTGCCTGGGATACGGGACAGGGAGAAACTGAAGCTTTCTTT. As protein: CAWDTGQGETEAFF.